Below, 8 T cell receptor beta chains from the same sample are listed, as sequenced in a study of Graves' ophthalmopathy and Graves' hyperthyroidism. TCR beta CDR3 amplification used RNA transcripts. HTBI primers served in a first-round RT-PCR, which a second-round multiplex PCR followed. Each CDR3 protein is one row after TCRdb ran MiXCR on the multiplex PCR reads. The sample lists a few hundred thousand distinct CDR3 sequences, around 20% seen once, with roughly 1.6% in the top ten. The sequenced material came from peripheral blood. The receptor set was obtained from a woman between 18 and 30 years old with Graves' ophthalmopathy.

This clonotype was seen many times. The rearrangement uses TRBV4-3 and TRBJ2-4; 13 bases match TRBD2. The CDR3 is 20 residues long. V shed 0 bases, J shed 0 bases, and the junction held 8 bases outside the gene matches. In germline, CDR1 is LGHNA, CDR2 YSLEER. CDR3 region: CASSQDQGGLAGAAKNIQYF. The CDR3 DNA reads TGCGCCAGCAGCCAAGATCAAGGCGGACTAGCGGGAGCAGCCAAAAACATTCAGTACTTC.

This clonotype was seen repeatedly, ten times or more. The chain carries TRBV28 and TRBJ2-5; 7 nucleotides match TRBD1. V gave up 5 bases and J gave up 2 bases; unmatched junction bases: 11. Germline V lookup: CDR1 MDHEN, CDR2 SYDVKM. The CDR3 is made up of 16 amino acids. DNA of the CDR3: TGTGCCAGCAGTCAATCACTACCGGGACAGCAAGAGACCCAGTACTTC. Encoded protein: CASSQSLPGQQETQYF.

This clonotype was detected ten times or more. This chain connects TRBV11-2 to TRBJ2-5; possible D gene TRBD2, 7 bases. Germline assignment: CDR1 SGHAT and CDR2 FQNNGV. The V end lost 1 base, the J end lost 5 bases, and 14 bases lay between the germline ends. CDR3 size: 15 residues. CDR3 amino acids: CASSLVGGAWETQYF. CDR3 nucleotide sequence: TGTGCCAGCAGCTTAGTTGGGGGGGCTTGGGAGACCCAGTACTTC.

This clonotype was seen ten or more times. The chain links TRBV20-1 to TRBJ1-5, with TRBD1 as a possible D gene (5 bases). This CDR3 spans 14 amino acids. The ends were cut back, 6 bases at V and 4 bases at J, with 16 bases in the middle. Germline CDR1 DFQATT, CDR2 SNEGSKA (reference sequence). The CDR3 DNA follows: TGCAGTGCGGATGGAGGGGAAGGTAATCAGCCCCAGCATTTT. Its translation is CSADGGEGNQPQHF.

V and J are TRBV28 and TRBJ2-7; 8 bases fit TRBD2. The CDR3 covers 13 residues. The V segment lost 7 bases and the J segment 3 bases; nucleotides outside the gene matches: 5. CDR1 is MDHEN, CDR2 SYDVKM, per germline. CDR3: CASTGGRFYEQYF. Written as DNA, the CDR3 is TGTGCCAGCACTGGCGGGAGGTTCTACGAGCAGTACTTC.

V gene TRBV12-3 or TRBV12-4 combines with J gene TRBJ1-1, with D uncertain. This CDR3 region has 14 residues. V was cut by 5 bases and J by 0 bases, with 10 bases left in between. The CDR3 protein is CASSPSLLNTEAFF. In DNA form, the CDR3 reads TGTGCCAGCAGTCCCTCTTTATTGAACACTGAAGCTTTCTTT.

This clonotype was seen ten or more times. The chain uses TRBV3-1 and TRBJ2-7; 14 nucleotides align to TRBD2. The length of the CDR3 is 16 residues. Germline CDR1 LGHDT, CDR2 YNNKEL (reference sequence). J lost 6 bases, V lost 4 bases, and 8 bases had no gene match. In nucleotides, the CDR3 is TGTGCCAGCAGCCGACTAGCGGGAGGGCCGACTCCCGAGCAGTACTTC. Its translation is CASSRLAGGPTPEQYF.

This clonotype was found many times. V usage is TRBV6-5 and J usage is TRBJ1-1; 7 nucleotides align to TRBD1. CDR3 length equals 15 residues. Germline CDR1 and CDR2: MNHEY and SVGAGI. Trimming took 0 bases from V and 1 from J; bases not matched to a gene: 2. CDR3 residues: CASSYSNRGNTEAFF. CDR3 DNA: TGTGCCAGCAGTTACTCAAACAGGGGGAACACTGAAGCTTTCTTT.